The rows below give T cell receptor beta chains drawn from one sample of a study of tumor-infiltrating lymphocytes in localized non-small cell lung cancer. Data came from immunoSEQ multiplex PCR; TCRdb stores just in-frame clones and leaves some out. The sample yields approximately 6,700 clones, around 74% seen once. Sequences were obtained from lung tumor tissue. The receptors were gathered from a human donor with non-small cell lung cancer. CDR3s include the opening cysteine and the closing phenylalanine or tryptophan. D genes are given only for firm matches. Clone size is given for some rows only: seen once, a few or many times, or a class if the clone is expanded.

TRBD1 | TRBJ1-2 | TRBV5-8 | large | CASSFQGAVGYTF | TGTGCCAGCAGCTTCCAGGGGGCCGTAGGCTACACCTTC
TRBD2 | TRBJ2-3 | TRBV7-6 | NA | CASSPSGGPYTQYF | TGTGCCAGCAGCCCTAGCGGGGGGCCCTATACGCAGTATTTT
TRBD1 | TRBJ2-5 | TRBV4-1 | once | CASSQGTGRETQYF | TGCGCCAGCAGCCAAGGGACAGGGCGCGAGACCCAGTACTTC
TRBD1 | TRBJ1-1 | TRBV6-6 | NA | CASSSDRAGEAFF | TGTGCCAGCAGTTCGGACAGGGCAGGTGAAGCTTTCTTT
TRBD1 | TRBJ1-3 | TRBV11-2 | NA | CASSRDRPRGGNTIYF | TGTGCCAGCAGCCGGGACAGGCCACGGGGTGGAAACACCATATATTTT
TRBD1 | TRBJ2-7 | TRBV19 | NA | CASSRTGTAKGYEQYF | TGTGCCAGTAGTAGAACCGGGACAGCGAAGGGCTACGAGCAGTACTTC
TRBD1 | TRBJ2-4 | TRBV10-3 | NA | CASGTGALAKNIQYF | TGTGCCAGTGGGACAGGGGCATTAGCCAAAAACATTCAGTACTTC
TRBD1 | TRBJ1-1 | TRBV15 | once | CATSGTGGFEAFF | TGTGCCACCAGCGGAACAGGGGGATTTGAAGCTTTCTTT
NA | TRBJ2-1 | TRBV7-9 | once | CASSLGVGGSYNEQFF | TGTGCCAGCAGCTTAGGGGTGGGCGGCTCCTACAATGAGCAGTTCTTC
NA | TRBJ1-6 | TRBV2 | NA | CATKTETSSSSPLHF | TGTGCCACCAAAACAGAAACTTCATCCAGTTCACCCCTCCACTTT
TRBD1 | TRBJ2-6 | TRBV7-9 | NA | CASSPTGALSGANVLTF | TGTGCCAGCAGCCCGACAGGGGCCCTCTCTGGGGCCAACGTCCTGACTTTC
TRBD1 | TRBJ1-3 | TRBV5-1 | NA | CASSVQQGGSGNTIYF | TGCGCCAGCAGCGTCCAGCAGGGGGGCTCTGGAAACACCATATATTTT
NA | TRBJ1-6 | TRBV6-6 | NA | CASSGGASPLHF | TGTGCCAGCAGTGGCGGGGCCTCACCCCTCCACTTT
TRBD1 | TRBJ1-2 | TRBV11-3 | NA | CASSGRGTGLMGGYGYTF | TGTGCCAGCAGCGGACGAGGGACAGGCCTAATGGGCGGCTATGGCTACACCTTC
NA | TRBJ2-1 | TRBV4-1 | NA | CASSLYYKSSYNEQFF | TGCGCCAGCAGCCTTTACTACAAAAGCTCCTACAATGAGCAGTTCTTC
NA | TRBJ2-2 | TRBV5-6 | NA | CASSWTVNTGELFF | TGTGCCAGCAGCTGGACAGTGAACACCGGGGAGCTGTTTTTT
TRBD1 | TRBJ2-2 | TRBV9 | NA | CASSARTGTLGPGELFF | TGTGCCAGCAGCGCCCGGACAGGAACCCTCGGACCCGGGGAGCTGTTTTTT
NA | TRBJ2-5 | TRBV9 | NA | CASSPRGPQYQETQYF | TGTGCCAGCAGCCCCCGTGGGCCCCAGTACCAAGAGACCCAGTACTTC
TRBD1 | TRBJ1-5 | TRBV5-1 | NA | CASSYTGGSQPQHF | TGCGCCAGCAGCTATACAGGGGGGAGTCAGCCCCAGCATTTT
TRBD1 | TRBJ2-7 | TRBV5-1 | NA | CASSLAGQGGYEQYF | TGCGCCAGCAGCTTGGCCGGACAGGGTGGCTACGAGCAGTACTTC
TRBD1 | TRBJ2-7 | TRBV5-1 | few | CASSLGGTGGWYEQYF | TGCGCCAGCAGCTTGGGGGGGACAGGGGGCTGGTACGAGCAGTACTTC
TRBD2 | TRBJ2-1 | TRBV7-3 | NA | CASSLNLGGSSYNEQFF | TGTGCCAGCAGCTTAAATCTCGGGGGGAGCTCCTACAATGAGCAGTTCTTC
NA | TRBJ1-5 | TRBV6-1 | NA | CASSGQGGNQPQHF | TGTGCCAGCAGTGGGCAGGGTGGCAATCAGCCCCAGCATTTT
TRBD2 | TRBJ2-5 | TRBV5-1 | NA | CASSLGPTSGVGETQYF | TGCGCCAGCAGCTTGGGCCCCACTAGCGGCGTCGGTGAGACCCAGTACTTC
TRBD2 | TRBJ2-1 | TRBV4-1 | NA | CASSQDNVGQGGTVRYNEQFF | TGCGCCAGCAGCCAAGATAACGTCGGGCAGGGAGGGACCGTAAGGTACAATGAGCAGTTCTTC
NA | TRBJ1-2 | TRBV7-3 | NA | CASSSRAGHGYTF | TGTGCCAGCAGCTCAAGGGCAGGGCATGGCTACACCTTC
NA | TRBJ2-3 | TRBV25-1 | NA | CASRESSTDTQYF | TGTGCCAGCAGGGAGTCTAGCACAGATACGCAGTATTTT
TRBD1 | TRBJ2-1 | TRBV27 | NA | CASSSGQGGRMNEQFF | TGTGCCAGCAGTTCTGGACAGGGGGGGCGTATGAATGAGCAGTTCTTC
TRBD1 | TRBJ1-1 | TRBV5-1 | NA | CASSSDRANVNTEAFF | TGCGCCAGCAGCTCGGACAGGGCGAATGTGAACACTGAAGCTTTCTTT
TRBD1 | TRBJ1-5 | TRBV19 | NA | CASTDREYQPQHF | TGTGCCAGTACCGACAGGGAGTATCAGCCCCAGCATTTT
NA | TRBJ1-3 | TRBV5-4 | few | CASSVGQSGNTIYF | TGTGCCAGCAGCGTCGGACAGTCAGGAAACACCATATATTTT
NA | TRBJ1-4 | TRBV19 | NA | CASRWGRGNEKLFF | TGTGCCAGTAGATGGGGCAGGGGAAACGAAAAACTGTTTTTT
NA | TRBJ2-7 | TRBV5-6 | NA | CASSRGSESYEQYF | TGTGCCAGCAGCCGGGGGAGCGAGTCCTACGAGCAGTACTTC
NA | TRBJ1-6 | TRBV6-6 | NA | CASSYGTDYNSPLHF | TGTGCCAGCAGTTACGGTACAGACTATAATTCACCCCTCCACTTT
NA | TRBJ2-5 | TRBV15 | few | CATSGHRAVGQETQYF | TGTGCCACCAGCGGCCACAGGGCAGTGGGGCAAGAGACCCAGTACTTC
NA | TRBJ2-7 | TRBV9 | NA | CALSERTVYYEQYF | TGTGCCCTCTCGGAGCGGACAGTGTACTACGAGCAGTACTTC
NA | TRBJ1-2 | TRBV5-1 | NA | CASSLAGEDGYTF | TGCGCCAGCAGCTTGGCAGGGGAGGATGGCTACACCTTC
NA | TRBJ1-4 | TRBV29-1 | NA | CSVWTGTNEKLFF | TGCAGCGTCTGGACGGGGACTAATGAAAAACTGTTTTTT
NA | TRBJ2-1 | TRBV4-2 | NA | CASSQGAANEQFF | TGTGCCAGCAGCCAAGGGGCAGCCAATGAGCAGTTCTTC
NA | TRBJ1-1 | TRBV28 | NA | CASSLIRTGGMNTEAFF | TGTGCCAGCAGTTTAATAAGGACGGGGGGCATGAACACTGAAGCTTTCTTT
NA | TRBJ2-7 | TRBV7-6 | NA | CASSFVGPRSEQYF | TGTGCCAGCAGCTTTGTGGGCCCCAGGAGCGAGCAGTACTTC
TRBD2 | TRBJ2-6 | TRBV13 | NA | CASSPGGSGANVLTF | TGTGCCAGCAGCCCGGGGGGGTCTGGGGCCAACGTCCTGACTTTC
NA | TRBJ2-7 | TRBV4-2 | NA | CASSQGVEGGRFAYEQYF | TGTGCCAGCAGCCAAGGGGTGGAGGGGGGGCGTTTTGCCTACGAGCAGTACTTC
TRBD1 | TRBJ1-2 | TRBV7-6 | NA | CASSPGQGNYGYTF | TGTGCCAGCAGCCCGGGACAGGGGAACTATGGCTACACCTTC
NA | TRBJ2-5 | TRBV12-2 | NA | CASRPRGEGAQETQYF | TGTGCAAGTCGCCCTCGGGGGGAGGGAGCACAAGAGACCCAGTACTTC
NA | TRBJ1-6 | TRBV2 | NA | CASSEAFSQGKGSPLHF | TGTGCCAGCAGTGAAGCCTTTTCACAGGGAAAAGGTTCACCCCTCCACTTT
TRBD2 | TRBJ2-1 | TRBV13 | NA | CASKIRASGGADEQFF | TGTGCCAGCAAAATCAGGGCTAGCGGGGGGGCCGATGAGCAGTTCTTC
TRBD2 | TRBJ2-1 | TRBV5-1 | NA | CASSLGLAGYNEQFF | TGCGCCAGCAGCCTAGGACTAGCGGGGTACAATGAGCAGTTCTTC
TRBD1 | TRBJ1-4 | TRBV6-1 | NA | CASEGTVNEKLFF | TGTGCCAGCGAGGGGACAGTTAATGAAAAACTGTTTTTT
TRBD1 | TRBJ2-3 | TRBV5-4 | once | CASSLGQGDSDTQYF | TGTGCCAGCAGCCTGGGACAGGGGGACTCGGATACGCAGTATTTT
NA | TRBJ2-2 | TRBV7-3 | once | CASSSLGFEHTGELFF | TGTGCCAGCAGCTCGCTAGGGTTCGAGCACACCGGGGAGCTGTTTTTT
NA | TRBJ2-7 | TRBV7-2 | NA | CASSPYSLEQYF | TGTGCCAGCAGCCCTTACTCCCTCGAGCAGTACTTC
NA | TRBJ2-4 | TRBV5-1 | NA | CASSDVGAKNIQYF | TGCGCCAGCAGCGACGTGGGAGCCAAAAACATTCAGTACTTC